The clone carrying this T cell receptor beta chain is medium-sized by share. Its antigen is not known. The sample is drawn from a study of T cell repertoires in aging, cancer and after chemotherapy. Across the study: Patients with chronic lymphocytic leukemia were sampled before and after fludarabine- or bendamustine-based chemotherapy.

The template was genomic DNA from peripheral blood, not RNA. Germline V gene data show CDR1 as SGHKS and CDR2 as YYEKEE (reference sequence). V gave up 4 bases and J gave up 4 bases, with 17 bases separating them. CDR3 length: 15 amino acids. A mixed TRB-A/B primer pool amplified rearranged TRB by multiplex touch-down PCR. TCRdb called the multiplex PCR reads again in MiXCR, with one record for every CDR3 protein. The sample contains around 7,800 distinct CDR3 sequences, roughly 25% of which appear only once. Findings and limits, study-wide: In hematological cancer patients, infiltrated lymphoid organs may have impaired thymic emigration or peripheral T cell expansion. The repertoire data cannot show anything about immunological memory following chemotherapy.

The chain is built from TRBV5-5 and TRBJ1-2, with a possible D match to TRBD1 (5 bases). The sequenced material came from blood. The sequence was collected from a human donor with a blood cancer. The CDR3: CASSPYQGLGYGYTF. The CDR3 bases are TGTGCCAGCAGCCCGTACCAGGGACTTGGCTATGGCTACACCTTC.